These 22 T cell receptor beta chains were all obtained from the same sample, sequenced in a study of T cell repertoires in cytomegalovirus infection. Using its own MiXCR run on the reads, TCRdb lists one record per CDR3 protein. Among a few hundred thousand distinct CDR3 sequences listed, 15% to 20% were seen once. Sequencing was performed on CD8+ T cells from PBMCs. All receptors come from a human donor in good health (CMV status not recorded). Some clones in this sample may be carry-over from other donors' samples.

This clonotype was recorded at least ten times. This chain connects TRBV2 to TRBJ2-3, with D perhaps assigned TRBD1 or TRBD2 (6 bases each). The germline CDR1 and CDR2 sequences are SNHLY and FYNNEI. Trimming shortened V by 4 bases and J by 7 bases, and 27 bases separated the two germline ends. The CDR3 length is 18 residues. This CDR3 is CASSAFGGTDTLFHTQYF. DNA of the CDR3: TGTGCCAGCAGTGCATTCGGGGGCACAGATACTTTATTCCATACGCAGTATTTT.

This clonotype was observed a handful of times. J is TRBJ2-2 and V is TRBV29-1; the D is unclear. The CDR3 sequence is 13 residues long. V was trimmed by 6 bases and J by 1 base, leaving 9 bases between them. The germline V gene encodes CDR1 SQVTM and CDR2 ANQGSEA. The CDR3 here is CSVARRNTGELFF. Here the CDR3 DNA reads TGCAGCGTGGCCAGGCGGAACACCGGGGAGCTGTTTTTT.

This chain joins TRBV7-9 and TRBJ2-1, with 9 positions matching TRBD1. The germline V gene has CDR1 SEHNR and CDR2 FQNEAQ (reference sequence). V shed 4 bases, J shed 4 bases, and the junction held 5 bases outside the gene matches. The CDR3 has 15 residues. The CDR3 sequence: CASSSIGTGYNEQFF. The CDR3 DNA reads TGTGCCAGCAGCTCCATCGGGACAGGGTACAATGAGCAGTTCTTC.

This clonotype was counted many times. This chain joins TRBV7-2 and TRBJ2-1; the D gene could be TRBD1 or TRBD2 (6 bases each). Germline lookup yields CDR1 SGHTA and CDR2 FQGNSA. V lost 5 bases, J lost 4 bases, and 21 bases lay in between. The CDR3 extends over 17 amino acids. The CDR3 DNA is TGTGCCAGCAGCACACACCTGAGGGGGGAGGCGTACAATGAGCAGTTCTTC. It yields the protein CASSTHLRGEAYNEQFF.

This chain uses TRBV20-1 with TRBJ2-4, with D possibly matching TRBD2 (6 bases). The V end was cut by 3 bases, the J end by 0 bases, with 12 bases between. This CDR3 comprises 15 residues. CDR1 and CDR2 from the germline V gene are DFQATT and SNEGSKA (reference sequence). CDR3 sequence (DNA): TGCAGTGCTAGGGGGGGACCACTAGCCAAAAACATTCAGTACTTC. It specifies CSARGGPLAKNIQYF.

The chain uses TRBV10-3 and TRBJ2-7; 7 bases match TRBD1. Germline values: CDR1 ENHRY, CDR2 SYGVKD. Germline trimming cut 2 bases from V and 0 bases from J; bases unmatched to any gene: 4. The CDR3 extends over 15 amino acids. The CDR3: CAISERQGSSYEQYF. The DNA for the CDR3 is TGTGCCATCAGTGAGAGACAGGGTAGCTCCTACGAGCAGTACTTC.

The rearrangement joins TRBV5-4 to TRBJ1-1; no clear D. The CDR3 extends over 12 amino acids. The V end was cut by 3 bases, the J end by 2 bases, with 5 bases between. The germline gives CDR1 SGHNT, CDR2 YYREEE (reference sequence). This CDR3 is CASSWPNTEAFF. CDR3 nucleotides: TGTGCCAGCAGCTGGCCAAACACTGAAGCTTTCTTT.

This clonotype was observed a few times. This chain uses TRBV4-3 with TRBJ1-5, with D possibly being TRBD1 (5 bases). This CDR3 has 15 amino acids. Per the germline V gene, CDR1 is LGHNA and CDR2 is YSLEER. The V end was cut by 3 bases, the J end by 11 bases, with 20 bases between. The CDR3, as DNA: TGCGCCAGCAGCCAGAACCGGGACGGGACCAGGGCCCAGCATTTT. This sequence encodes CASSQNRDGTRAQHF.

This clonotype was counted between two and nine times. This chain connects TRBV20-1 to TRBJ2-2, with D possibly being TRBD2 (7 bases). Germline CDR1 DFQATT, CDR2 SNEGSKA (reference sequence). The CDR3 spans 16 residues. V shed 0 bases and J shed 6 bases, with 17 bases lying between them. CDR3: CSARDRRGGGPGELFF. The DNA for the CDR3 is TGCAGTGCTAGAGATCGGAGGGGGGGTGGTCCCGGGGAGCTGTTTTTT.

V usage is TRBV28 and J usage is TRBJ1-1; D gene ambiguous. This CDR3 comprises 13 residues. V was cut by 6 bases and J by 1 base, with 9 bases left in between. Per germline, CDR1 MDHEN and CDR2 SYDVKM. CDR3: CASSPSWNTEAFF. Here the CDR3 DNA reads TGTGCCAGCAGCCCATCATGGAACACTGAAGCTTTCTTT.

The CDR3 DNA sequence: TGTGCCAGCAGCCAAGATCTGGGGAGAGCTGGAAACACCATATATTTT. This encodes CASSQDLGRAGNTIYF. The chain couples TRBV4-2 to TRBJ1-3; D remains unclear. Germline values: CDR1 LGHNA, CDR2 YNFKEQ. CDR3 length: 16 amino acids. The V gene lost 0 bases and the J gene lost 2 bases, with 11 bases spanning the gap.

This clonotype has only a few counts. The V call is TRBV2, the J call TRBJ2-2, with D hard to call. CDR1 SNHLY and CDR2 FYNNEI come from the germline V gene. This CDR3 has 13 amino acids. V lost 1 base to trimming and J lost 3 bases, with 3 bases between them. CDR3 bases: TGTGCCAGCAGTGAAGGGGACACCGGGGAGCTGTTTTTT. Translating it yields CASSEGDTGELFF. Complete variable domain (other parts from reference TRBV2 and TRBJ2-2): EPEVTQTPSHQVTQMGQEVILRCVPISNHLYFYWYRQILGQKVEFLVSFYNNEISEKSEIFDDQFSVERPDGSNFTLKIRSTKLEDSAMYFCASSEGDTGELFFGEGSRLTVL.

The CDR3 region has the DNA TGTGCCAGCAGTGAATATTTTACCGGGGGCCCAATATCCGGCCGTGGCTACACCTTC. Its translation is CASSEYFTGGPISGRGYTF. The genes are TRBV25-1 and TRBJ1-2; tentatively, D is TRBD1 (6 bases). V lost 0 bases and J 7 bases, leaving 27 bases between the germline ends. This CDR3 has 19 residues. CDR1 and CDR2 from the germline V gene are MGHDK and SYGVNS.

The chain is built from TRBV2 and TRBJ2-2, with D possibly matching TRBD1 (5 bases). CDR3 size: 14 residues. V was cut by 2 bases and J by 5 bases, with 9 bases left in between. Germline V lookup: CDR1 SNHLY, CDR2 FYNNEI. This CDR3 is CASSEQGTTGELFF. CDR3 coding DNA: TGTGCCAGCAGTGAACAGGGTACTACCGGGGAGCTGTTTTTT.

Many counts were recorded for this clonotype. This CDR3 is CASSSGQEGGSGNQPQHF. The CDR3, as DNA: TGTGCCAGCAGCTCGGGACAGGAGGGTGGCTCTGGCAATCAGCCCCAGCATTTT. The chain joins TRBV7-8 to TRBJ1-5; TRBD1 matches 8 bases. CDR3 length: 18 amino acids. Trimming cost V 4 bases and J 2 bases; bases outside gene matches: 13. Germline CDR1 is SGHVS and CDR2 is FQNEAQ. The full variable domain, with the rest looked up from reference TRBV7-8 and TRBJ1-5, is GAGVSQSPRYKVAKRGQDVALRCDPISGHVSLFWYQQALGQGPEFLTYFQNEAQLDKSGLPSDRFFAERPEGSVSTLKIQRTQQEDSAVYLCASSSGQEGGSGNQPQHFGDGTRLSIL.

The chain combines TRBV20-1 with TRBJ1-5, with 7 bases matching TRBD1. Germline CDR1 DFQATT, CDR2 SNEGSKA (reference sequence). Trimming at V came to 1 base and at J to 5 bases, leaving 5 bases not matched to a gene. The CDR3 has 14 amino acids. CDR3 bases: TGCAGTGCTAGAGCCTCCAGGGGGGATCAGCCCCAGCATTTT. Encoded protein: CSARASRGDQPQHF.

There are many counts of this clonotype. V gene TRBV7-2 combines with J gene TRBJ2-3, with TRBD2 matching 10 bases. The V gene's germline CDR1 is SGHTA and CDR2 FQGNSA. With V trimmed by 1 base and J by 2 bases, 9 bases remained unmatched. This CDR3 is 18 amino acids long. The CDR3 loop is CASSLGSSGGPTTDTQYF. The CDR3 nucleotides read TGTGCCAGCAGCTTAGGATCTAGCGGGGGACCTACCACAGATACGCAGTATTTT.

This clonotype was recorded at least ten times. The chain combines TRBV7-3 with TRBJ2-3; 12 bases match TRBD2. The CDR3 consists of 19 residues. The V gene's germline CDR1 is SGHTA and CDR2 FQGTGA. After removal of 1 base from V and 3 bases from J, the junction contained 11 bases not matched to a gene. CDR3: CASSLSPLLAGGRTDTQYF. In DNA form, the CDR3 reads TGTGCCAGCAGCTTAAGTCCCCTTCTAGCGGGGGGGAGGACAGATACGCAGTATTTT.

This clonotype was seen only a few times. This sequence joins TRBV4-3 and TRBJ2-1; D not certain. The CDR3 consists of 17 residues. CDR1 is LGHNA and CDR2 is YSLEER in the germline V gene. Between the trimmed V and J ends, which lost 1 base and 0 bases, there was a span of 13 bases. The CDR3 is CASSQGVGVNSYNEQFF. The CDR3 region has the DNA TGCGCCAGCAGCCAAGGGGTCGGCGTTAACTCCTACAATGAGCAGTTCTTC.

V and J are TRBV7-9 and TRBJ1-3; D unresolved. Deletions cut 2 bases from V and 6 bases from J, with 5 bases between. The length of the CDR3 is 12 residues. Germline CDR1 is SEHNR and CDR2 is FQNEAQ (reference sequence). CDR3 protein: CASSLSENTIYF. CDR3 bases: TGTGCCAGCAGCTTATCCGAAAACACCATATATTTT.

This clonotype was counted ten times or more. The rearrangement joins TRBV20-1 to TRBJ1-2, with a possible D match to TRBD1 (6 bases). V lost 5 bases, J lost 8 bases, and 18 bases lay in between. The CDR3 consists of 13 residues. CDR1 and CDR2 from the germline V gene are DFQATT and SNEGSKA (reference sequence). CDR3 region: CSAHRVGLQGYTF. The CDR3 nucleotides read TGCAGTGCTCACAGGGTCGGGCTTCAGGGCTACACCTTC.

This clonotype has a handful of counts. The genes are TRBV19 and TRBJ2-1; D is undetermined. In germline, CDR1 is LNHDA, CDR2 SQIVND (reference sequence). Deletions cut 3 bases from V and 3 bases from J, with 6 bases between. The CDR3 runs 13 residues. In nucleotides, the CDR3 is TGTGCCAGTAGTATTACTAACTACAATGAGCAGTTCTTC. The encoded protein is CASSITNYNEQFF. The full variable domain, rest sourced from reference TRBV19 and TRBJ2-1, is DGGITQSPKYLFRKEGQNVTLSCEQNLNHDAMYWYRQDPGQGLRLIYYSQIVNDFQKGDIAEGYSVSREKKESFPLTVTSAQKNPTAFYLCASSITNYNEQFFGPGTRLTVL.